This section outlines one T cell receptor beta chain sequence together with its context. V dropped 0 bases and J dropped 4 bases, with 13 bases sitting between them. The CDR3 extends over 15 amino acids. Germline lookup yields CDR1 SGHTS and CDR2 YDEGEE. Cohorts were based on clinical histories the participants reported. This entry belongs to a study of blood T cell repertoires in COVID-19. Turning to the study itself: Donors in the United States, Italy and Spain gave samples during acute or convalescent COVID-19.

Some clones are missing from TCRdb's copy, which holds only in-frame ones; the method was immunoSEQ multiplex PCR. In the table there are 250,000 or so clones, approximately 90% of which are singletons. The receptor comes from a woman aged 25 to 39 with acute COVID-19. The sample taken for sequencing was PBMCs or T cells enriched from blood (not recorded which). This chain connects TRBV5-8 to TRBJ2-5; no reliable D call. Here the CDR3 reads CASSLALTGGETQYF. The CDR3 nucleotides read TGTGCCAGCAGCTTGGCCCTAACCGGCGGAGAGACCCAGTACTTC. Using reference TRBV5-8 and TRBJ2-5 for the parts outside the CDR3, the full variable domain is EAGVTQSPTHLIKTRGQQATLRCSPISGHTSVYWYQQALGLGLQFLLWYDEGEERNRGNFPPRFSGRQFPNYSSELNVNALELEDSALYLCASSLALTGGETQYFGPGTRLLVL.